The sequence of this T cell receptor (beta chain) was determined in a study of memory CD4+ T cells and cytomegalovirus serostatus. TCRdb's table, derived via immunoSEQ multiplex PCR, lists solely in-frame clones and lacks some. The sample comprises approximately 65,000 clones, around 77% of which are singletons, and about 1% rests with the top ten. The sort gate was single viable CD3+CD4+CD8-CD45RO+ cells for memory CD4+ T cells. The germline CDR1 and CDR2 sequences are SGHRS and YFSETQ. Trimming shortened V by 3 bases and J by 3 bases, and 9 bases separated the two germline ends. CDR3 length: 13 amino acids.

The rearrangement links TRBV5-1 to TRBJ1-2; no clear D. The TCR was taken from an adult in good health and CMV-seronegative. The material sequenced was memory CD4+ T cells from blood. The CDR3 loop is CASSSGRDYGYTF. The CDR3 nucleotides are TGCGCCAGCAGCTCCGGACGGGACTATGGCTACACCTTC.